These 9 T cell receptor beta chains share one sample of origin, sequenced in a study of cytomegalovirus exposure and HLA in healthy donors. Both 60 Vbeta primers and 13 Jbeta primers went into the PCR. Assay: immunoSEQ multiplex PCR; the TCRdb copy retains only in-frame clones and omits some. The sample lists some 130,000 clones; about 82% were seen once. Sequencing input: PBMCs. The receptor source for this set is a man aged 25 to 45 in good health.

This rearrangement joins TRBV14 to TRBJ2-3, with a tentative D call TRBD1 (5 bases). With 2 bases removed from V and 0 bases from J, the gap between germline ends came to 9 bases. This CDR3 is 15 amino acids long. Germline V CDR1 and CDR2: SGHDN, FVKESK. This CDR3 is CASSQRKGSTDTQYF. Written as DNA, the CDR3 is TGTGCCAGCAGCCAACGGAAGGGGAGCACAGATACGCAGTATTTT.

The genes are TRBV6-6 and TRBJ2-7, with 7 bases aligning to TRBD1. CDR1 is MNHNY, CDR2 SVGAGI, per germline (reference sequence). The CDR3 covers 14 residues. V gave up 10 bases and J gave up 5 bases; unmatched junction bases: 14. The chain's CDR3 is CAISSGTARDEQYF. The CDR3 region has the DNA TGTGCCATCAGCTCCGGGACAGCCCGCGACGAGCAGTACTTC.

The chain links TRBV2 to TRBJ2-2, with 8 bases fitting TRBD2. The CDR3 is made up of 16 amino acids. Germline lookup yields CDR1 SNHLY and CDR2 FYNNEI. The V and J ends lost 5 bases and 1 base, in that order; junction bases with no gene match: 6. The CDR3 DNA follows: TGTGCCAGCAGTTTACTACTAGCGGTGAACACCGGGGAGCTGTTTTTT. Its protein is CASSLLLAVNTGELFF. The full variable domain, completed using reference TRBV2 and TRBJ2-2, is EPEVTQTPSHQVTQMGQEVILRCVPISNHLYFYWYRQILGQKVEFLVSFYNNEISEKSEIFDDQFSVERPDGSNFTLKIRSTKLEDSAMYFCASSLLLAVNTGELFFGEGSRLTVL.

The chain recombines TRBV6-4 with TRBJ1-2, with a weak D call TRBD1 (6 bases). From germline, CDR1 is MRHNA and CDR2 SNTAGT. The V and J ends lost 4 bases and 3 bases respectively, with 12 bases between them. The CDR3 runs 14 residues. Written as DNA, the CDR3 is TGTGCCAGCAGTGCGGGACACGGTGACTATGGCTACACCTTC. It yields the protein CASSAGHGDYGYTF.

This sequence joins TRBV27 and TRBJ2-7; maybe TRBD2 (6 bases). V lost 2 bases and J lost 7, with 18 bases in between. Germline V lookup: CDR1 MNHEY, CDR2 SMNVEV (reference sequence). There are 15 residues in the CDR3. The CDR3 loop reads CASSLKRLGAEEQYF. The CDR3 nucleotides are TGTGCCAGCAGTTTAAAGCGACTAGGAGCTGAGGAGCAGTACTTC.

This rearrangement joins TRBV28 to TRBJ2-7; TRBD2 matches at 9 bases. This CDR3 contains 16 residues. The germline CDR1 and CDR2 sequences are MDHEN and SYDVKM. V shed 3 bases and J 3 bases; nucleotides not matched to a gene: 9. For the CDR3, the DNA is TGTGCCAGCAGTTTGGGTCGAGCGGGAGGTCTCTACGAGCAGTACTTC. Translating it yields CASSLGRAGGLYEQYF.

The chain has TRBV4-2 and TRBJ2-2; 8 nucleotides match TRBD2. Trimming at V came to 1 base and at J to 5 bases, leaving 6 bases not matched to a gene. The germline gives CDR1 LGHNA, CDR2 YNFKEQ. The length of the CDR3 is 16 residues. The CDR3 DNA reads as TGTGCCAGCAGCCAAGGTACTAGCGGATCAACCGGGGAGCTGTTTTTT. Translating it yields CASSQGTSGSTGELFF.

The rearrangement links TRBV27 to TRBJ1-1, with TRBD1 matching over 8 bases. Germline trimming cut 6 bases from V and 9 bases from J; bases unmatched to any gene: 12. CDR1 MNHEY and CDR2 SMNVEV come from the germline V gene (reference sequence). The CDR3 is 14 residues long. This CDR3 is CASSLASGTGQAFF. Written as DNA, the CDR3 is TGTGCCAGCAGCCTTGCATCCGGGACAGGACAAGCTTTCTTT.

This chain connects TRBV13 to TRBJ2-5; the D gene is possibly TRBD1 (5 bases). Germline V gene sequence: CDR1 PRHDT, CDR2 FYEKMQ (reference sequence). The CDR3 runs to 15 residues. V shed 5 bases and J shed 4 bases, with 17 bases lying between them. This CDR3 reads CASSPRLRARETQYF. CDR3 DNA: TGTGCCAGCAGCCCCCGTCTCAGGGCGCGAGAGACCCAGTACTTC.